The 4 T cell receptor beta chains in this list originate from one sample, sequenced in a study of T cell responses to AZD1222 COVID-19 vaccine. Libraries were prepared by immunoSEQ multiplex PCR; TCRdb keeps only in-frame clonotypes and omits some of them. The table shows roughly 120,000 clones, with over 75% occurring only once. Here the sequenced sample was peripheral blood, taken on day 0 of MenACWY control vaccination. These TCRs come from an adult in good health.

The chain combines TRBV2 with TRBJ2-5; TRBD2 agrees at 9 bases. Germline CDR1 SNHLY, CDR2 FYNNEI. The CDR3 totals 16 residues. V gave up 5 bases and J gave up 1 base; unmatched junction bases: 8. CDR3 amino acids: CASSTSRTSAQETQYF. The DNA of the CDR3 is TGTGCCAGCAGTACTTCCCGGACTAGCGCCCAAGAGACCCAGTACTTC.

The chain is built from TRBV6-5 and TRBJ1-6; D is perhaps TRBD1 (5 bases). Trimming pared 0 bases from V and 8 bases from J, leaving 14 bases between. This CDR3 region has 16 residues. Germline CDR1 is MNHEY and CDR2 is SVGAGI. The CDR3 coding sequence is TGTGCCAGCAGTTACTCCCAGGGACTGGGGGATTCACCCCTCCACTTT. Protein product: CASSYSQGLGDSPLHF.

This sequence joins TRBV19 and TRBJ2-7, with a tentative D call TRBD1 (5 bases). V dropped 5 bases and J dropped 5 bases, with 13 bases sitting between them. This CDR3 has 13 amino acids. Germline lookup yields CDR1 LNHDA and CDR2 SQIVND (reference sequence). CDR3 in amino acids: CASSSTGWDEQYF. The CDR3 coding sequence is TGTGCCAGTAGTTCTACAGGTTGGGACGAGCAGTACTTC.

The V gene is TRBV4-1, the J gene TRBJ2-1; 12 bases map to TRBD2. V gave up 6 bases and J gave up 9 bases; unmatched junction bases: 6. CDR1 and CDR2 (germline): MGHRA, YSYEKL. The CDR3 is 14 amino acids. The CDR3 sequence is CASRPGLAGFEQFF. The CDR3 DNA is TGCGCCAGCAGACCGGGACTAGCGGGTTTTGAGCAGTTCTTC.